The clone carrying this T cell receptor beta chain showed up many times. The CDR3 totals 13 residues. Germline lookup yields CDR1 MNHNS and CDR2 SASEGT. The V and J ends lost 3 bases and 6 bases respectively, with 9 bases between them. Using RNA transcripts as the source, TCR beta CDR3 regions were amplified. The study used the HTBI primer set for a first-round RT-PCR of the TCR CDR3. TCRdb re-derived calls from the multiplex PCR reads in MiXCR, one entry per CDR3 protein. This table holds fewer than 300,000 distinct CDR3 sequences, about 15% found once. This sample is drawn from a study of T cells in Graves' hyperthyroidism and ophthalmopathy.

The source is a woman between 50 and 59 years old with Graves' hyperthyroidism that later progressed to Graves' ophthalmopathy. The V gene is TRBV6-1, the J gene TRBJ2-4, with D unresolved. Sequencing was carried out using blood. CDR3 sequence reads: CASSELPGNIQYF. CDR3 sequence (DNA): TGTGCCAGCAGTGAGTTGCCGGGAAACATTCAGTACTTC.